The rows below give T cell receptor beta chains drawn from one sample of a study of blood T cell repertoires in COVID-19. This table comes from immunoSEQ multiplex PCR, and its TCRdb copy is limited to in-frame clones, with some not included. In the table there are over 70,000 clones, approximately 87% of which are singletons. The material sequenced was peripheral blood. These receptors were collected from a human donor in a cohort sampled during active COVID-19. Both conserved end residues are part of each CDR3. A D gene is named only where the DNA matches it firmly. The size field is filled for only some rows; it gives once, few, many or a size class.

D gene	clone size	V gene	J gene	CDR3 DNA	CDR3 protein
-	few	TRBV30	TRBJ2-7	TGTGCCTGGAGCACGGCAGGGCCCTCCTACGAGCAGTACTTC	CAWSTAGPSYEQYF
TRBD2	-	TRBV4-1	TRBJ2-3	TGCGCCAGCAGCCAAAATGGACTAGAGGCAGATACGCAGTATTTT	CASSQNGLEADTQYF
TRBD2	-	TRBV11-2	TRBJ2-3	TGTGCCAGCAGGGGCGGGAGTACGCAGTATTTT	CASRGGSTQYF
-	-	TRBV27	TRBJ2-3	TGTGCCAGCAGTCCAAAGCAGGCTGCTAGCACAGATACGCAGTATTTT	CASSPKQAASTDTQYF
-	-	TRBV11-2	TRBJ2-7	TGTGCCAGCAGCTTTGGGCAGTCCTACGAGCAGTACTTC	CASSFGQSYEQYF
-	-	TRBV9	TRBJ1-3	TGTGCCAGCAGCGTAATGGAGGCGGTCTCTGGAAACACCATATATTTT	CASSVMEAVSGNTIYF
-	-	TRBV21-1	TRBJ2-4	TGTGCCAGCAGCAAAGTAGAGTTAGGGGGACAGGGGGCAGCCAAAAACATTCAGTACTTC	CASSKVELGGQGAAKNIQYF
-	-	TRBV18	TRBJ1-2	TGTGCCAGCTCACCGTCGGGGGGGAGCGGCTACACCTTC	CASSPSGGSGYTF
TRBD2	-	TRBV28	TRBJ2-2	TGTGCCAGCAGAAGCGCGGGACTAGCGGGAGGGCCGGTTGGGACCGGGGAGCTGTTTTTT	CASRSAGLAGGPVGTGELFF
TRBD1	-	TRBV28	TRBJ1-2	TGTGCCAGCAGTTCAGGGGGCAGCTATGGCTACACCTTC	CASSSGGSYGYTF
-	few	TRBV28	TRBJ1-5	TGTGCCAGCACCCCCCCCGGGCGGGAGTCAACGGCGCCCCAGCATTTT	CASTPPGRESTAPQHF
TRBD1	-	TRBV6-6	TRBJ1-2	TGTGCCAGCAGTTCCGACAGGGTGGAGGGCTACACCTTC	CASSSDRVEGYTF
-	-	TRBV25-1	TRBJ1-2	TGTGCCAGCAGTGAATATGACAGGCCAGGGGGCTACACCTTC	CASSEYDRPGGYTF
TRBD2	-	TRBV5-1	TRBJ2-1	TGCGCCAGCAGCTTGGCCCCGGGAGGGCTATCGCGGGAGCAGTTCTTC	CASSLAPGGLSREQFF
-	-	TRBV30	TRBJ1-2	TGTGCCTGGAGTGTACCTAAGTTGGACTATGGCTACACCTTC	CAWSVPKLDYGYTF
-	-	TRBV30	TRBJ2-1	TGTGCCTGGAGAGACTTCGCCTCCTACAATGAGCAGTTCTTC	CAWRDFASYNEQFF
-	-	TRBV6-5	TRBJ1-2	TGTGCCACGTCCCCTGGGGCCGGATACCTACATGGCTACACCTTC	CATSPGAGYLHGYTF